This TCR beta chain was recorded in a study of cytomegalovirus exposure and HLA in healthy donors. The donors were members of the roughly 120-subject validation cohort (separate from the roughly 700-subject first cohort). On this clone: No antigen is known for it.

Repertoires were generated with immunoSEQ multiplex PCR, while TCRdb's copy carries only in-frame clones and drops some. The sample lists under 250,000 clones; 85% to 90% were seen once. Study-wide results and caveats: The study designated 150 or so TCR beta chains cytomegalovirus-associated.

Trimming took off 4 bases at V and 1 base at J, with 11 bases between the two ends. There are 15 residues in the CDR3. Germline lookup yields CDR1 MDHEN and CDR2 SYDVKM. V and J are TRBV28 and TRBJ1-3, with no clear D. The sequence was collected from a man younger than 35 in good health and CMV-seronegative. Sample: PBMCs. This CDR3 reads CASSSPFSSGNTIYF. The CDR3 DNA reads TGTGCCAGCAGTTCCCCCTTCTCGTCTGGAAACACCATATATTTT. Full variable domain (outside the CDR3, taken from reference TRBV28 and TRBJ1-3): DVKVTQSSRYLVKRTGEKVFLECVQDMDHENMFWYRQDPGLGLRLIYFSYDVKMKEKGDIPEGYSVSREKKERFSLILESASTNQTSMYLCASSSPFSSGNTIYFGEGSWLTVV.